This T cell receptor beta chain was identified during a study of OX40 agonist ivuxolimab in advanced cancers. Across the whole study: Ivuxolimab was delivered to patients intravenously every 2 weeks at doses spanning 0.01 to 10 mg/kg.

The repertoire was sequenced with immunoSEQ multiplex PCR; TCRdb's copy has only in-frame clones and lacks some. The profile shows fewer than 90,000 clones, over 90% of them singletons. Enrollment shut out patients with autoimmune disease history or systemic immunosuppression. V lost 1 base and J 4 bases, leaving 11 bases between the germline ends. Per the germline V gene, CDR1 is PRHDT and CDR2 is FYEKMQ (reference sequence). The CDR3 length is 15 residues. The chain couples TRBV13 to TRBJ2-1; D not resolved. This TCR was recovered from an adult with an advanced solid tumor such as melanoma, head and neck, liver or kidney cancer. The specimen was CD4+ or CD8+ T cells sorted from blood, collected in a trial of the OX40 agonist ivuxolimab. This chain's CDR3 is CASSLVTYDYNEQFF. CDR3 nucleotide sequence: TGTGCCAGCAGCTTAGTGACGTACGATTACAATGAGCAGTTCTTC.